The rows below give T cell receptor beta chains drawn from one sample of a study of blood T cell repertoires in COVID-19. Measured with immunoSEQ multiplex PCR; TCRdb has only the in-frame clones, and not every one. Found here are about 160,000 clones, roughly 85% of them singletons; the top ten hold 3% to 4%. Sequencing used peripheral blood. The source of these receptors is a man between 70 and 80 years old with acute or convalescent COVID-19. Both conserved end residues are part of each CDR3. A D gene is named only where the DNA matches it firmly. The size field is filled for only some rows; it gives once, few, many or a size class.

16	TRBJ1-5	TRBV19	TRBD1	many	TGTGCCAGTAGTTCTACCCTTGGACAGGGCGACCAGCCCCAGCATTTT	CASSSTLGQGDQPQHF
16	TRBJ2-3	TRBV10-3	TRBD2	NA	TGTGCCATCAGTGAGGGACTAGCGGGGAGCACAGATACGCAGTATTTT	CAISEGLAGSTDTQYF
13	TRBJ1-1	TRBV6-5	TRBD1	NA	TGTGCCAGCAGACGGACAGGGGAAACTGAAGCTTTCTTT	CASRRTGETEAFF
14	TRBJ1-4	TRBV29-1	NA	NA	TGCAGCGTTGCACAGGGTGGAACTAATGAAAAACTGTTTTTT	CSVAQGGTNEKLFF
13	TRBJ1-6	TRBV19	TRBD1	NA	TGTGCCAGTAGGACAGGGGGGAATTCACCCCTCCACTTT	CASRTGGNSPLHF
14	TRBJ2-1	TRBV14	NA	few	TGTGCCAGCAGTCTAGCGAACGCCTACAATGAGCAGTTCTTC	CASSLANAYNEQFF
15	TRBJ2-3	TRBV11-2	NA	NA	TGTGCCAGCAGCTTAAACAGTTTGAGCACAGATACGCAGTATTTT	CASSLNSLSTDTQYF
13	TRBJ2-3	TRBV5-4	NA	NA	TGTGCCTATATAGACTCCCTCCCAGATACGCAGTATTTT	CAYIDSLPDTQYF
14	TRBJ2-1	TRBV6-5	TRBD1	NA	TGTGCCAGCAGTTATCGACAGGGGTACAATGAGCAGTTCTTC	CASSYRQGYNEQFF
17	TRBJ2-3	TRBV11-3	TRBD2	NA	TGTGCCAGCAGCTTTCGGGGGGACGCGATAAGCACAGATACGCAGTATTTT	CASSFRGDAISTDTQYF
14	TRBJ2-5	TRBV19	NA	NA	TGTGCCAGTAGTATGAGGCAGCAGCAAGAGACCCAGTACTTC	CASSMRQQQETQYF
13	TRBJ1-2	TRBV6-2/TRBV6-3	NA	NA	TGTGCCAGCAGTTTCGGCGGCTACTATGGCTACACCTTC	CASSFGGYYGYTF
16	TRBJ2-2	TRBV5-6	NA	once	TGTGCCAGCAGCTTGGTTAGGCAGGGGAGCACCGGGGAGCTGTTTTTT	CASSLVRQGSTGELFF
14	TRBJ2-1	TRBV11-1	NA	NA	TGTGCCAGCAGCCACAGGGTAACTTACAATGAGCAGTTCTTC	CASSHRVTYNEQFF
13	TRBJ1-1	TRBV3-1/TRBV3-2	NA	NA	TGTGCCAGCAGCATTTCGGTGAACACTGAAGCTTTCTTT	CASSISVNTEAFF
15	TRBJ2-2	TRBV2	NA	NA	TGTGCCAGCAGTGAAGTCAGGGGAAGTACCGGGGAGCTGTTTTTT	CASSEVRGSTGELFF
17	TRBJ1-1	TRBV6-2/TRBV6-3	TRBD1	NA	TGTGCCAGCAGCCACCCTCGCTTCAGGGGGAAGAACACTGAAGCTTTCTTT	CASSHPRFRGKNTEAFF
18	TRBJ2-6	TRBV11-2	NA	NA	TGTGCCAGCAGCCCCCTGGAGGGCTTAAGCTCTGGGGCCAACGTCCTGACTTTC	CASSPLEGLSSGANVLTF
15	TRBJ1-1	TRBV7-9	NA	NA	TGTGCCAGCAGCTTAGATCTAGATTCGAACACTGAAGCTTTCTTT	CASSLDLDSNTEAFF
14	TRBJ2-7	TRBV29-1	TRBD2	NA	TGCAGCGTTGGGGCAGCGGGAGGACCAAACGAGCAGTACTTC	CSVGAAGGPNEQYF
16	TRBJ2-1	TRBV6-2/TRBV6-3	TRBD2	NA	TGTGCCAGCAGTTACTCCGCGGGAGATATCTACAATGAGCAGTTCTTC	CASSYSAGDIYNEQFF
16	TRBJ2-1	TRBV19	TRBD1	NA	TGTGCCAGTAGTATCGACAGGGGAGGAGGATACAATGAGCAGTTCTTC	CASSIDRGGGYNEQFF
14	TRBJ1-5	TRBV28	NA	NA	TGTGCCAGCAGCCTGTACAGGAGAAATCAGCCCCAGCATTTT	CASSLYRRNQPQHF
14	TRBJ2-7	TRBV28	NA	NA	TGTGCCGCCCAACGAGTGGCAGGGCCCTACGAGCAGTACTTC	CAAQRVAGPYEQYF
15	TRBJ2-3	TRBV7-2	NA	NA	TGTGCCAGCAGCCCCGGACAGCCTAGCACAGATACGCAGTATTTT	CASSPGQPSTDTQYF
14	TRBJ1-6	TRBV6-5	NA	few	TGTGCCAGCAACGGGGGGAGGGTAGGATCACCCCTCCACTTT	CASNGGRVGSPLHF
15	TRBJ2-4	TRBV6-5	NA	NA	TGTGCCAGCAGCCCCGTGACAAGCGGAAGGAACATTCAGTACTTC	CASSPVTSGRNIQYF
13	TRBJ1-2	TRBV6-1	NA	once	TGTGCCAGCAGTGAAGGACAGAGCTATGGCTACACCTTC	CASSEGQSYGYTF
14	TRBJ2-7	TRBV6-2/TRBV6-3	TRBD2	NA	TGTGCCAGCAGTTCAGCGGGAGTAACCTACGAGCAGTACTTC	CASSSAGVTYEQYF
13	TRBJ2-3	TRBV29-1	NA	NA	TGCAGCGTTTGTGTGCAGGGCACAGATACGCAGTATTTT	CSVCVQGTDTQYF
14	TRBJ1-1	TRBV7-9	NA	NA	TGTGCCAGCAGCTTGGAGGGCACCAACACTGAAGCTTTCTTT	CASSLEGTNTEAFF
15	TRBJ2-7	TRBV5-1	TRBD1	NA	TGCGCCAGCAGCTCCCCGGGACAGGGGACCTACGAGCAGTACTTC	CASSSPGQGTYEQYF
13	TRBJ1-3	TRBV5-1	NA	NA	TGCGCCAGCAGCTTGAGGGCGGGAGACACCATATATTTT	CASSLRAGDTIYF
15	TRBJ1-4	TRBV5-1	NA	NA	TGCGCCAGCAGCTTTGGTGGGCAGTTTAATGAAAAACTGTTTTTT	CASSFGGQFNEKLFF
14	TRBJ1-2	TRBV6-5	TRBD1	NA	TGTGCCAGCAGAGCAGCCACAGGGGTTAGTGGCTACACCTTC	CASRAATGVSGYTF